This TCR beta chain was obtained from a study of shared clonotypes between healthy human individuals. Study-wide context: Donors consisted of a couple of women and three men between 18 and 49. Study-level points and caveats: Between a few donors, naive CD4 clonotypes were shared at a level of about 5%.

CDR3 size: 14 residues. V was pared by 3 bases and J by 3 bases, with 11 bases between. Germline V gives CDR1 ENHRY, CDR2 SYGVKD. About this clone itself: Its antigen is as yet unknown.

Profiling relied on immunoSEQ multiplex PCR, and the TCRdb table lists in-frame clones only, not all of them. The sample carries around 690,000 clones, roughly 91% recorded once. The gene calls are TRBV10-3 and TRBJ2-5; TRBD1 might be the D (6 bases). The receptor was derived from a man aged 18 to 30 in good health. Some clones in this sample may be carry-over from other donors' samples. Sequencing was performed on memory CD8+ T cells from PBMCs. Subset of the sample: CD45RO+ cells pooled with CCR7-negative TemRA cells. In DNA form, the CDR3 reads TGTGCCATCAGTGAAACAGGGCCCGAAGAGACCCAGTACTTC. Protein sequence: CAISETGPEETQYF.